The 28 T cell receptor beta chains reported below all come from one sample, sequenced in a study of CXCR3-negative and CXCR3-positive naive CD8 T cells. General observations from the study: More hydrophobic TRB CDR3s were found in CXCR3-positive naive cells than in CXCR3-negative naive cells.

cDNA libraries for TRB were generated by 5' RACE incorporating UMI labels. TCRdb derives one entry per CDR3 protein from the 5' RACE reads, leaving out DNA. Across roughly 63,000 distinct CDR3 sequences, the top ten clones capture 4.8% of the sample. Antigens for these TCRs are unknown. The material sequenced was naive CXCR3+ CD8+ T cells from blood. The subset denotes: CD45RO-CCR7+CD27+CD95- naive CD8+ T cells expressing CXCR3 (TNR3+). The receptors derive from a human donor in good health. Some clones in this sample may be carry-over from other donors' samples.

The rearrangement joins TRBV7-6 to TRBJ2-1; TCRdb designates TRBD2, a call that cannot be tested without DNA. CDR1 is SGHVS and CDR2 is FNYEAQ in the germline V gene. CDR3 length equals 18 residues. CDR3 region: CASSLQGGRDGSYNEQFF.

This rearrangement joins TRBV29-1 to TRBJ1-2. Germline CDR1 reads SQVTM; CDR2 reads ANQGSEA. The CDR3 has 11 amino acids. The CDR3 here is CSFGQLYGYTF.

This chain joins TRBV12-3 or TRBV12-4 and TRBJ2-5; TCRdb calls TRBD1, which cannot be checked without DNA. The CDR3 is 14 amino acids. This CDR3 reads CASSLGTHQETQYF.

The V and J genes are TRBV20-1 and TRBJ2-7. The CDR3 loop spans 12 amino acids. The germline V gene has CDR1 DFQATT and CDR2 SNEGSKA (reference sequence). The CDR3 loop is CSARHSYYEQYF.

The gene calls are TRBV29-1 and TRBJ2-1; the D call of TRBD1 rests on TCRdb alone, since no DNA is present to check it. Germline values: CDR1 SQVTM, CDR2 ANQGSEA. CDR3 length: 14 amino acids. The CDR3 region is CSVELAGEGDEQFF.

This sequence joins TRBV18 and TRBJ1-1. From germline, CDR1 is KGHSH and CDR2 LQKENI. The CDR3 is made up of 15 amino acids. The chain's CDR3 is CASASLEGTNTEAFF. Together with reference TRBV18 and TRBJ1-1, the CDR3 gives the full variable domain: NAGVMQNPRHLVRRRGQEARLRCSPMKGHSHVYWYRQLPEEGLKFMVYLQKENIIDESGMPKERFSAEFPKEGPSILRIQQVVRGDSAAYFCASASLEGTNTEAFFGQGTRLTVV.

This CDR3 is CSVEDGTGAYEQYF. This chain joins TRBV29-1 and TRBJ2-7; the TRBD1 assignment by TCRdb is unverifiable without DNA. Germline assignment: CDR1 SQVTM and CDR2 ANQGSEA. The CDR3 is 14 residues long.

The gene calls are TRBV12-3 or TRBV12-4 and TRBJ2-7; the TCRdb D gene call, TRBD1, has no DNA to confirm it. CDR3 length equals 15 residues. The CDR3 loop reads CASSPLGTGTYEQYF.

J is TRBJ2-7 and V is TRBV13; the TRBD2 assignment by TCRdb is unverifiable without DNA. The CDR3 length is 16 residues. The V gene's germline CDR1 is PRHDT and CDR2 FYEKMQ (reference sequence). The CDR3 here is CASSLRGAGELYEQYF.

The CDR3 sequence: CSVEGENTEAFF. The chain couples TRBV29-1 to TRBJ1-1. CDR1 SQVTM and CDR2 ANQGSEA come from the germline V gene. The CDR3 spans 12 residues.

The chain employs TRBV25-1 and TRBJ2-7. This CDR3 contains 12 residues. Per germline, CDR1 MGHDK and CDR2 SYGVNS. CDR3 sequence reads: CASSEVKSEQYF.

CDR3 amino acids: CASSHPGVSLEAFF. The rearrangement joins TRBV28 to TRBJ1-1; TCRdb's D call of TRBD1 is untestable without DNA. Germline assignment: CDR1 MDHEN and CDR2 SYDVKM. The CDR3 length is 14 residues.

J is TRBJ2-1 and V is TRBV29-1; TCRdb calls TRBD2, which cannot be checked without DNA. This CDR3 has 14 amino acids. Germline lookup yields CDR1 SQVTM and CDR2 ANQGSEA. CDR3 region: CSAPSGSSYNEQFF.

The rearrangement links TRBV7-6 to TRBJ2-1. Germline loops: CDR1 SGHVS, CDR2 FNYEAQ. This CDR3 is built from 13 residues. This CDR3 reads CASSQRYYNEQFF.

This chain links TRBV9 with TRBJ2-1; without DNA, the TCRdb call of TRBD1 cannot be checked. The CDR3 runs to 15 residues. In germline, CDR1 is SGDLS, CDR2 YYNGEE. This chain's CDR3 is CASSASGAPGDEQFF. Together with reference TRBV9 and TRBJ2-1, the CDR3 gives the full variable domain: DSGVTQTPKHLITATGQRVTLRCSPRSGDLSVYWYQQSLDQGLQFLIQYYNGEERAKGNILERFSAQQFPDLHSELNLSSLELGDSALYFCASSASGAPGDEQFFGPGTRLTVL.

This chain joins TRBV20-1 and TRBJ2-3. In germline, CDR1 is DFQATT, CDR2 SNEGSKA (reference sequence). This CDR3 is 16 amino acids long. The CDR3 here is CSARDHWTRSTDTQYF.

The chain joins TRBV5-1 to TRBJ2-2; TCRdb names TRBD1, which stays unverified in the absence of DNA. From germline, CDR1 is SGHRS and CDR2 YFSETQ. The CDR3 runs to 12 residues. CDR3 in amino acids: CASSSGSGELFF.

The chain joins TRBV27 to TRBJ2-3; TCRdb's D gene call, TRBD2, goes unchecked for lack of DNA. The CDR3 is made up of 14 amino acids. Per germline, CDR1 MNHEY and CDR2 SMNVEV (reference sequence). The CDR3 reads CASSPPRSTDTQYF.

The CDR3 loop reads CSVEFLNSYEQYF. This chain connects TRBV29-1 to TRBJ2-7. Germline CDR1 reads SQVTM; CDR2 reads ANQGSEA. The CDR3 loop spans 13 amino acids.

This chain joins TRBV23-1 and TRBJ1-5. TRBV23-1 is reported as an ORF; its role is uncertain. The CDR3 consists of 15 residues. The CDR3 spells CASSRYLGYRQPQHF.

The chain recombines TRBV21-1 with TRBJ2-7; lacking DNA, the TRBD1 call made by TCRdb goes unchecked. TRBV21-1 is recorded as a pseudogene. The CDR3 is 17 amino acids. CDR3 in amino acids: CASSTPSGTGFFHEQYF.

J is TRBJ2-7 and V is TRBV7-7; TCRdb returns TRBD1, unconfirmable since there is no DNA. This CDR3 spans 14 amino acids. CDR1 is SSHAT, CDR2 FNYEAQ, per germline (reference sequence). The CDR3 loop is CASSFSTGGYEQYF.

CDR3 protein: CASSQSPGLARSTDTQYF. The chain is built from TRBV4-1 and TRBJ2-3; the D call from TCRdb, TRBD2, cannot be confirmed without DNA. The length of the CDR3 is 18 residues. Germline CDR1 MGHRA, CDR2 YSYEKL.

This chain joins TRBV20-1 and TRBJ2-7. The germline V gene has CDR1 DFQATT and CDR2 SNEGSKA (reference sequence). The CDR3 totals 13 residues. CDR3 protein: CSARDRVGYEQYF.

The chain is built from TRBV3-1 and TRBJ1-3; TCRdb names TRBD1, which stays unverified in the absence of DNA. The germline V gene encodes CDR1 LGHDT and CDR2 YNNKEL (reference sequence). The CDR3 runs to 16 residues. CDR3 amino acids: CASSQDKGSYGNTIYF.

CDR3 residues: CASSHEQAGIQYF. This chain uses TRBV7-9 with TRBJ2-4; TCRdb picks TRBD2, but there is no DNA to check that call. Looked up from germline, CDR1 is SEHNR and CDR2 is FQNEAQ (reference sequence). The CDR3 runs to 13 residues.

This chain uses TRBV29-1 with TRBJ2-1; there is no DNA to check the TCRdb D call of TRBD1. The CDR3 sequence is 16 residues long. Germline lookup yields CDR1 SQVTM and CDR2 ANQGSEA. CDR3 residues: CSVPPLGTGDYNEQFF.

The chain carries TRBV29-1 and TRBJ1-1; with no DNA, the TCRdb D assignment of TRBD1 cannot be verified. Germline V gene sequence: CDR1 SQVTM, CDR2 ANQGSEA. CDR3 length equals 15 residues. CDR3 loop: CSVPAPSGVGTEAFF.